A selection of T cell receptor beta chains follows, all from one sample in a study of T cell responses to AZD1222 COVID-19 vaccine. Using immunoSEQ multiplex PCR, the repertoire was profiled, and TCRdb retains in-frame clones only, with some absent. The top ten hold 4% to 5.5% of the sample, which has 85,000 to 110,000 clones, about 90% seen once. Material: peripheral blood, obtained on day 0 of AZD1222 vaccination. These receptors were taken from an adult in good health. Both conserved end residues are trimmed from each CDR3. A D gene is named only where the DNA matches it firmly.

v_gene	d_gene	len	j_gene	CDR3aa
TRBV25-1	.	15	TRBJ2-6	ASSDNILGSGANVLT
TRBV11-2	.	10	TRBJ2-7	ASSLGFHEQY
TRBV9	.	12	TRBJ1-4	ASSVTGGNEKLF
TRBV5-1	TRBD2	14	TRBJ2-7	ASSLGLAGASYEQY
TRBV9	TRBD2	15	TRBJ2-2	ASSPISSGGATGELF
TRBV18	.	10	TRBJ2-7	ASSPTSYEQY
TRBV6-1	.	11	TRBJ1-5	ASSEERGQPQH
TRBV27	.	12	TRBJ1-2	ASSFRRLGYGYT
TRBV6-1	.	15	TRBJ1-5	ASSESGIPDANQPQH
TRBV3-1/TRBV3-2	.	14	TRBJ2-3	ASRGSSYGNRDTQY
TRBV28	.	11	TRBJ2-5	ASRPQGGQTQY
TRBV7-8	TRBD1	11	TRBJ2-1	ASSFRGNSEQF
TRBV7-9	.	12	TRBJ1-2	ASSLPGANYGYT
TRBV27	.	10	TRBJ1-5	GSGPKGRPQH
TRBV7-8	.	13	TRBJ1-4	ASTLTRTPGEKLF
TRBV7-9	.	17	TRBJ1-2	ASSLPRGSVGTTNYGYT
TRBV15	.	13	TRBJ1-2	ATSIRGRRWDGYT
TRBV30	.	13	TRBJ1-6	AWRPPGALRSPLH
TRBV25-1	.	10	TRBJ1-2	ASSEGRLGYT
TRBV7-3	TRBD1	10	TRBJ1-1	ASSLTGREAF
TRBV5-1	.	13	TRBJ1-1	ASSLGNLMNTEAF
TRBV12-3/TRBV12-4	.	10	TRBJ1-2	ASSLGEYGYT
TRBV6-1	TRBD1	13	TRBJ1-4	ASSEALGGQEKLF
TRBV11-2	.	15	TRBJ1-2	ASSFPPGTNYNYGYT
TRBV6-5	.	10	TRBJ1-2	ASSSQGGGYT
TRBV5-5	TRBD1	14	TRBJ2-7	ASSHPLGTGTYEQY
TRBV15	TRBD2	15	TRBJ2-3	ATSRKVAGGRGDTQY
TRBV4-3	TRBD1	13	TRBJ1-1	ASSPHRGEATEAF
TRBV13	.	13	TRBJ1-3	ASSLGIPGGNTIY
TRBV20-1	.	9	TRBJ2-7	SPLRGYEQY
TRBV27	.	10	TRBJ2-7	ASSLYGDEQY
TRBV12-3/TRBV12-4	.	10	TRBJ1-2	ASSQGDYGYT
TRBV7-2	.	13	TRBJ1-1	ASSLGGTMNTEAF
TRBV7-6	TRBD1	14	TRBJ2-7	ASSPKNRGRSYEQY
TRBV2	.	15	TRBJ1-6	ASSHRDKKVELSPLH
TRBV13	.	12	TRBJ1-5	ASSLGRPFGPQH
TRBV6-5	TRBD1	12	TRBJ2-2	ASSYSQTGNELF
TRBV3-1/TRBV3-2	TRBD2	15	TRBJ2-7	ASSPGGLAASSYEQY
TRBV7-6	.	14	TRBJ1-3	ASSAIDLRSGNTIY
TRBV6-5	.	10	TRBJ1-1	ASSRGDTEAF
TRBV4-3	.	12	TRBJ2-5	ASSQDRGGETQY
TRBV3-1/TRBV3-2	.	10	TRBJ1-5	ASSQATGPQH
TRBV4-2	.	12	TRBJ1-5	ASSQDSSNQPQH
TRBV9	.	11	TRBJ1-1	ASSVEANTEAF
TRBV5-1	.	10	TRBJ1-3	ASSSDGLAIY